These T cell receptor beta chains were read from a single sample in a study of cytomegalovirus exposure and HLA in healthy donors. This table comes from immunoSEQ multiplex PCR, and its TCRdb copy is limited to in-frame clones, with some not included. The data contain about 120,000 clones, roughly 79% of them singletons. What was sequenced was PBMCs. Receptor source: a woman in her 40s in good health and CMV-seronegative. CDR3s include the opening cysteine and the closing phenylalanine or tryptophan.

v_call	j_call	cdr3_aa
TRBV4-2	TRBJ2-1	CASGIAGGLNEQFF
TRBV19	TRBJ2-7	CASSTLLAGIYEQYF
TRBV11-2	TRBJ1-5	CASSWRGPNQPQHF
TRBV7-8	TRBJ2-7	CASSSPGLAGQAYEQYF
TRBV7-7	TRBJ2-1	CASSSLAGGLNEQFF
TRBV7-3	TRBJ1-2	CASSPGQGSSYTF
TRBV11-2	TRBJ1-4	CASSLYRDRVDEKLFF
TRBV6-5	TRBJ1-2	CASSGRDRGLYGYTF
TRBV11-2	TRBJ1-1	CASSLVSARAEAFF
TRBV7-6	TRBJ1-5	CASSTGTGANQPQHF
TRBV6-5	TRBJ1-3	CASSVGGSGNTIYF
TRBV7-2	TRBJ2-5	CASSLAGGPPETQYF
TRBV20-1	TRBJ1-3	CSAPSGNTIYF
TRBV5-6	TRBJ2-5	CASSSWGATSGAQETQYF
TRBV11-2	TRBJ2-7	CASSRSGVSSYEQYF
TRBV19	TRBJ2-3	CASSTRLTMTDTQYF
TRBV5-6	TRBJ2-1	CASSLALAGDYNEQFF
TRBV9	TRBJ2-3	CASSGQIDTDTQYF
TRBV7-8	TRBJ2-2	CASSSPGQGGYTGELFF
TRBV6-1	TRBJ2-3	CASSEPHTDTQYF
TRBV7-9	TRBJ2-7	CASSQITGYEQYF
TRBV9	TRBJ1-2	CASSAAGTYGYTF
TRBV5-5	TRBJ2-3	CASSFSLGQGTDTQYF
TRBV28	TRBJ1-3	CASMTGSSGNTIYF
TRBV14	TRBJ2-1	CASSQIGQGYNEQFF
TRBV6-5	TRBJ1-1	CASTGMNTEAFF
TRBV6-5	TRBJ1-1	CASSYSNRGRATEAFF
TRBV25-1	TRBJ1-1	CASSDPGQLNTEAFF
TRBV30	TRBJ2-3	CAWSVVVSGGASSTDTQYF
TRBV2	TRBJ2-5	CASSRTGNQETQYF
TRBV10-1	TRBJ2-5	CASNNRGQETQYF
TRBV4-1	TRBJ2-7	CASSQASLSEQYF
TRBV7-9	TRBJ2-2	CASSVGLGGALSGELFF
TRBV5-1	TRBJ2-1	CASAAGLYNEQFF
TRBV4-2	TRBJ2-1	CASSQVGEAYNEQFF
TRBV11-2	TRBJ1-5	CASSLDGGGQPQHF
TRBV7-9	TRBJ1-4	CASSSRGRFMKLFF
TRBV5-6	TRBJ2-7	CASSYAGIRGSYF
TRBV7-9	TRBJ1-2	CASSASFGRDYGYTF
TRBV5-4	TRBJ1-3	CASSTGGGLGNTIYF
TRBV7-3	TRBJ2-3	CASSLRGMVADTQYF
TRBV2	TRBJ2-1	CASRPGQGSYNEQFF
TRBV29-1	TRBJ1-1	CSVETPLDAEAFF
TRBV7-2	TRBJ2-1	CASSLSFYNEQFF
TRBV5-1	TRBJ1-4	CASGKTGGFTSNEKLFF
TRBV27	TRBJ1-1	CASSPLGGNTEAFF
TRBV7-2	TRBJ1-2	CASSLDRVTNYGYTF
TRBV27	TRBJ2-7	CASSLIAGKPYEQYF
TRBV5-1	TRBJ2-2	CASSFGQNTGELFF
TRBV11-2	TRBJ2-2	CASSTTGNSVGELFF
TRBV2	TRBJ2-5	CASTARGYGETQYF
TRBV19	TRBJ2-6	CASSIFMPGGKSAGANVLTF
TRBV20-1	TRBJ2-7	CSGLKLYEQYF
TRBV2	TRBJ2-1	CASRMTEAHEQFF
TRBV5-4	TRBJ1-1	CASSVPGQGARTEAFF
TRBV7-9	TRBJ2-5	CASRTGGLETQYF
TRBV6-5	TRBJ1-3	CASSAPGAVGNTIYF
TRBV4-2	TRBJ2-1	CASSQGTSGGPFFEQFF
TRBV2	TRBJ2-7	CASSSYGLYEQYF